This T cell receptor (beta chain) was retrieved from a study of T cell changes during pregnancy in multiple sclerosis (dated by TCRdb to the late 2010s). Regarding the research as a whole: The study looked at changes in the T cell repertoire across pregnancy in women with multiple sclerosis.

A word on this clone: Its antigen specificity is not known. Base quality data are lacking; no much larger clone is found one base away.

The CDR3 measures 13 amino acids from cysteine to phenylalanine. The sequence is cut down to CDR3 DNA, 39 bases in frame from base 1. V and J are truncated by 0 bases and 5 bases respectively, leaving an intervening sequence of 6 bases. The CDR1 and CDR2 encoded by the germline V gene are SGHRS and YFSETQ. The method behind the library was the immunoSEQ multiplex PCR assay. TCRdb carries this immuneACCESS record with in-frame sequences only. Its versions omit some clonotypes, under half of them owing to an unresolved V gene in the studies checked, with the rest unexplained. The sample contains around 130,000 clones, over 85% of them found a single time. The leading ten clones occupy less than 7.5% of the sample.

The sample was peripheral blood, taken before pregnancy. The chain links TRBV5-1 with TRBJ1-5; TRBD1 could be the D gene, as 6 bases match. This clonotype was sampled from a female donor with multiple sclerosis, enrolled in a pregnancy study. The CDR3 region: CASSLGTDQPQHF. At the DNA level, the sequence is TGCGCCAGCAGCTTGGGGACAGATCAGCCCCAGCATTTT.